The following is a T cell receptor (beta chain) sequence with its context. The antigen is unknown. The record originates from a study of cytomegalovirus exposure and HLA in healthy donors. Study findings and constraints: Reportedly, diagnosis of cytomegalovirus status by the classifier showed high specificity and sensitivity. Across donors, most TCRs were seen rarely, yet some public ones were widespread.

The CDR3 has 13 amino acids. With 0 bases clipped from V and 6 bases from J, the junction kept 1 base outside the gene matches. CDR1 and CDR2 from the germline V gene are SGDLS and YYNGEE. The PCR had 60 Vbeta and 13 Jbeta primers. The assay was immunoSEQ multiplex PCR, and TCRdb's table has in-frame clones only and misses some. Of 75,000 to 100,000 clones in the sample, about four fifths are singletons; the top ten hold 7.3%. The receptor was isolated from a young man in good health and CMV-seronegative. The chain carries TRBV9 and TRBJ1-1; 8 bases are a match to TRBD1. Sample: PBMCs. The CDR3 DNA is TGTGCCAGCAGCGTAGGGACAGGGCCTGAAGCTTTCTTT. This encodes CASSVGTGPEAFF.